This T cell receptor (beta chain) was sequenced for a study of control samples from healthy donors and cancer patients. This table comes from immunoSEQ multiplex PCR, and its TCRdb copy is limited to in-frame clones, with some not included. The sample has approximately 170,000 clones, around 93% seen once. Trimming took 5 bases from V and 7 from J, leaving 12 bases between them. Germline V gene data show CDR1 as SEHNR and CDR2 as FQNEAQ (reference sequence). The CDR3 contains 14 residues. The clonotype comes from a woman aged 55-70 years in good health. Sequenced input: blood. The chain couples TRBV7-9 to TRBJ1-6; a possible D gene is TRBD1 (5 bases). Here the CDR3 reads CASSPLGGNSPLHF. The CDR3 nucleotides are TGTGCCAGCAGCCCCCTGGGGGGGAATTCACCCCTCCACTTT.